This T cell receptor beta chain emerged from a study of resident and recirculating memory T cells in vitiligo. For the study at large: Shave-biopsy epidermis from lesional and nonlesional skin was sequenced alongside PBMCs.

Study results and limitations: No unique dominant TCR clone was found in vitiligo lesions. TCR sequences were not conserved across biopsy sites or patients.

This CDR3 contains 14 residues. The germline V and J ends were trimmed by 3 bases and 4 bases, with 13 bases remaining between them. Germline CDR1 is KGHSH and CDR2 is LQKENI. This table comes from immunoSEQ multiplex PCR, and its TCRdb copy is limited to in-frame clones, with some not included. The top ten hold less than 5% of the sample, which has tens of thousands of clones, about 89% seen once. As for this clone: As yet, its antigen is unknown.

Patients' lesions had not changed for the previous 6 months. The sequence came from a male donor with vitiligo. Sequences were obtained from blood. The chain links TRBV18 to TRBJ2-7; tentative D call: TRBD1 (6 bases). CDR3 in amino acids: CASSPDGTPYEQYF. The CDR3 bases are TGTGCCAGCTCACCGGATGGGACACCATACGAGCAGTACTTC.